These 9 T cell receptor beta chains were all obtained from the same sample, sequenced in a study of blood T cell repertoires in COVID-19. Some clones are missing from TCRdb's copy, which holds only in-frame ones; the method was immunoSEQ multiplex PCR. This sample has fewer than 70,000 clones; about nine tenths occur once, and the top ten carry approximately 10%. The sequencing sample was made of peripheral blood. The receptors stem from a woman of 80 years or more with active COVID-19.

CDR3 DNA: TGTGCCAGCAGCCAGAGAAGCTCCTACAATGAGCAGTTCTTC. It translates to CASSQRSSYNEQFF. The V gene is TRBV3-1 (or the pseudogene TRBV3-2), the J gene TRBJ2-1, with D unclear. The V end was cut by 3 bases, the J end by 0 bases, with 6 bases between. The germline V gene has CDR1 LGHDT and CDR2 YNNKEL (reference sequence). The CDR3 extends over 14 amino acids.

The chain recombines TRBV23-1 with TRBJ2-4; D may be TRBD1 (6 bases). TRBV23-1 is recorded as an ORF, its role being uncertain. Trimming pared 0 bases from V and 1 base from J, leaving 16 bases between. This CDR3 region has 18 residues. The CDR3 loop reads CASSQSGTTQGAKNIQYF. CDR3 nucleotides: TGCGCCAGCAGTCAATCAGGGACAACCCAAGGGGCCAAAAACATTCAGTACTTC.

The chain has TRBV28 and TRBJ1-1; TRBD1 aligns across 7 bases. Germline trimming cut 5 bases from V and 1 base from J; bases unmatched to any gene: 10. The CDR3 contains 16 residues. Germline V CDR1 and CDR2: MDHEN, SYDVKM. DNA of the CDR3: TGTGCCAGCAGTCCAGCCGCAGGGGGACAGAACACTGAAGCTTTCTTT. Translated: CASSPAAGGQNTEAFF.

Here the CDR3 DNA reads TGTGCCAGCAGTGCACGTACCCTAGCGGGACAAGAGACCCAGTACTTC. It codes for CASSARTLAGQETQYF. The chain combines TRBV27 with TRBJ2-5; the match to TRBD2 covers 9 bases. Germline-derived CDR1 and CDR2 are MNHEY and SMNVEV (reference sequence). This CDR3 has 16 residues. The V segment lost 5 bases and the J segment 2 bases; nucleotides outside the gene matches: 9.

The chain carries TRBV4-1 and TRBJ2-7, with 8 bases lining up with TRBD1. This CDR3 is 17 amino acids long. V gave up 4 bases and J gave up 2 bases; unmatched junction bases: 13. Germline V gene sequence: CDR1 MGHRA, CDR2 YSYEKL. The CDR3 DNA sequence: TGCGCCAGCAGCCGCCTTTACTCTGGACAGGGTACCTACGAGCAGTACTTC. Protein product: CASSRLYSGQGTYEQYF.

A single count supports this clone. The CDR3, as DNA: TGCGCCAGCAGCCCAGGGACTAGCGGAGACTACGAGCAGTACTTC. This gives the protein CASSPGTSGDYEQYF. V usage is TRBV5-1 and J usage is TRBJ2-7; 11 positions match TRBD2. CDR3 length: 15 amino acids. Germline CDR1 and CDR2: SGHRS and YFSETQ. After removal of 4 bases from V and 3 bases from J, the junction contained 6 bases not matched to a gene.

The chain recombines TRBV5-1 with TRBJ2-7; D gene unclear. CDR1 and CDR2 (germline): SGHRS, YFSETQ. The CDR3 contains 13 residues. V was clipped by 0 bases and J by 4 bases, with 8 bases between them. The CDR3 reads CASSLGASYEQYF. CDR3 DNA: TGCGCCAGCAGCTTGGGAGCTAGTTACGAGCAGTACTTC.

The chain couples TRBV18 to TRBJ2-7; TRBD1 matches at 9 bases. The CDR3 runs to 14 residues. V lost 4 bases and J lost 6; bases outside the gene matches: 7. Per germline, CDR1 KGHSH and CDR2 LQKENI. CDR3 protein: CASSLGTGRGEQYV. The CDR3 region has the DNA TGTGCCAGCTCACTTGGGACAGGGAGGGGCGAGCAGTACGTC.

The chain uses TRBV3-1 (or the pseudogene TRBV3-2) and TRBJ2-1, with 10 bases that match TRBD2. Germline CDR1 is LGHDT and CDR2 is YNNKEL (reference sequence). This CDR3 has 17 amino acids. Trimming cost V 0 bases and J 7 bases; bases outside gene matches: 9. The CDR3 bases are TGTGCCAGCAGCCAAGAGATCCTAGCGGGAGTTCAAAATGAGCAGTTCTTC. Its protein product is CASSQEILAGVQNEQFF.